Included here is one T cell receptor (beta chain) sequence, with context. V dropped 3 bases and J dropped 4 bases, with 10 bases sitting between them. Germline V lookup: CDR1 SGDLS, CDR2 YYNGEE. This CDR3 region has 13 residues. The data stem from a study of cytomegalovirus exposure and HLA in healthy donors. PCR was performed using 60 Vbeta and 13 Jbeta primers. Using immunoSEQ multiplex PCR, the repertoire was profiled, and TCRdb retains in-frame clones only, with some absent. The sample has just under 90,000 clones. Sample: PBMCs. This clonotype was sampled from a girl aged 10 to 17 in good health and CMV-seropositive. J is TRBJ1-1 and V is TRBV9; D perhaps matches TRBD1 (6 bases). The CDR3 region is CASSAGVSTEAFF. The CDR3 DNA is TGTGCCAGCAGCGCAGGGGTTTCCACTGAAGCTTTCTTT.